Listed below are T cell receptor beta chains from one sample, sequenced in a study of technical replicates of blood from several donors. TCRdb's copy holds only in-frame clones and misses some; the assay was immunoSEQ multiplex PCR. The top ten hold 0.37% of the sample, which has tens of thousands of clones, roughly 95% seen once. Material: T cells isolated from PBMCs. The origin of the receptors is a human donor in good health. CDR3s include the opening cysteine and the closing phenylalanine or tryptophan. Not all rows give a size; the values are once, few, many and, for expanded clones, a class.

v_gene: TRBV6-5
abundance: NA
CDR3aa: CASSTGRSNEQYF

v_gene: TRBV10-1
abundance: NA
CDR3aa: CASRDSLDVQPQHF

v_gene: TRBV18
abundance: NA
CDR3aa: CASSPGTVGLFF

v_gene: TRBV2
abundance: NA
CDR3aa: CASPQGSSYGYTF

v_gene: TRBV10-3
abundance: few
CDR3aa: CAISGQGVNQPQHF

v_gene: TRBV10-3
abundance: NA
CDR3aa: CAISDPKAGVGSGNTIYF

v_gene: TRBV6-5
abundance: NA
CDR3aa: CASSRTGGPFEPQHF

v_gene: TRBV28
abundance: once
CDR3aa: CASIQTGTPYSNQPQHF

v_gene: TRBV14
abundance: NA
CDR3aa: CASSQEWGQAAVAQYF

v_gene: TRBV19
abundance: NA
CDR3aa: CASSISGESYEQYF

v_gene: TRBV7-8
abundance: NA
CDR3aa: CASSKGQGYQPQHF

v_gene: TRBV5-1
abundance: once
CDR3aa: CASSLTIAGVVYEQYF

v_gene: TRBV9
abundance: NA
CDR3aa: CASSVGSWGQGMNTEAFF

v_gene: TRBV7-2
abundance: NA
CDR3aa: CASSPTGGNQPQHF

v_gene: TRBV28
abundance: NA
CDR3aa: CATFREREQTYEQYF

v_gene: TRBV9
abundance: few
CDR3aa: CASSFGQGRNTEAFF

v_gene: TRBV5-4
abundance: NA
CDR3aa: CASSMNREYEQFF

v_gene: TRBV2
abundance: NA
CDR3aa: CASSEEQGLGGYTF

v_gene: TRBV19
abundance: NA
CDR3aa: CASMEQETQYF

v_gene: TRBV19
abundance: NA
CDR3aa: CASSIVSGVSTDTQYF

v_gene: TRBV6-5
abundance: NA
CDR3aa: CASSYSPYTGNEKLFF

v_gene: TRBV4-3
abundance: NA
CDR3aa: CASSHTTGRPNEQYF

v_gene: TRBV12-5
abundance: NA
CDR3aa: CASGSTRLAGLGKTGELFF

v_gene: TRBV4-1
abundance: NA
CDR3aa: CASSLLAGGDNEQFF

v_gene: TRBV11-2
abundance: NA
CDR3aa: CASSSQGQPQHF

v_gene: TRBV9
abundance: NA
CDR3aa: CASSSGLAGVDGELFF

v_gene: TRBV6-1
abundance: NA
CDR3aa: CASSEAPRQGSKQYF